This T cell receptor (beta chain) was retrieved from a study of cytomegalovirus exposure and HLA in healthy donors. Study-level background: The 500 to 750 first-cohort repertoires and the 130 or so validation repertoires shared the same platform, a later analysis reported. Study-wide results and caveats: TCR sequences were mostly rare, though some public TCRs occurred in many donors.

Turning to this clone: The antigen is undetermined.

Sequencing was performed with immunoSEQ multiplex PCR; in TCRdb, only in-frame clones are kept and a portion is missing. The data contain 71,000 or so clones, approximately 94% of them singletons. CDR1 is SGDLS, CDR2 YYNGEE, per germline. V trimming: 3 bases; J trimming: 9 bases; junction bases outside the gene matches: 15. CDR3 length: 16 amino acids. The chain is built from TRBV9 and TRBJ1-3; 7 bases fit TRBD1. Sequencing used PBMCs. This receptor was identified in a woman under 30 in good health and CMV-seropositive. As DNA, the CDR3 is TGTGCCAGCAGCGCCGGGGACAGCCCTGTCTTAGGCACCATATATTTT. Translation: CASSAGDSPVLGTIYF.